These 11 T cell receptor beta chains were all obtained from the same sample, sequenced in a study of cytomegalovirus exposure and HLA in healthy donors. PCR used 60 Vbeta primers and 13 Jbeta primers. The protocol was immunoSEQ multiplex PCR, while the TCRdb copy is restricted to in-frame clones and leaves out a portion. The sample includes approximately 130,000 clones, 70% to 85% seen only once; the top ten take roughly 5.8%. Sample: PBMCs. These receptors originate from a man aged 18 to 29 in good health and CMV-seropositive.

This clone has more than one count but fewer than ten. The chain uses TRBV7-8 and TRBJ1-5; 8 bases are shared with TRBD1. Germline loops: CDR1 SGHVS, CDR2 FQNEAQ. V was pared by 5 bases and J by 0 bases, with 12 bases of the junction left unmatched. The CDR3 consists of 18 residues. CDR3 bases: TGTGCCAGCAGCCCCCAAGGCAGGGGGCGTTATAGCAATCAGCCCCAGCATTTT. This encodes CASSPQGRGRYSNQPQHF.

V and J are TRBV30 and TRBJ1-4, with a possible D match to TRBD1 (6 bases). The CDR3 is 15 residues long. CDR1 is GTSNPN and CDR2 is SVGIG in the germline V gene (reference sequence). Trimming removed 0 bases at V and 8 bases at J, with 16 bases between. CDR3 sequence (DNA): TGTGCCTGGAGTGTTACTTTAGGGGGTAGGGAAAAACTGTTTTTT. This encodes CAWSVTLGGREKLFF.

V usage is TRBV6-6 and J usage is TRBJ2-2, with no clear D. Trimming pared 4 bases from V and 2 bases from J, leaving 11 bases between. The CDR3 is 15 amino acids. Per the germline V gene, CDR1 is MNHNY and CDR2 is SVGAGI (reference sequence). The CDR3 nucleotides read TGTGCCAGCAGTTCCCCCGACTTTAACACCGGGGAGCTGTTTTTT. Its translation: CASSSPDFNTGELFF.

This clone was detected a few times. The chain is built from TRBV7-6 and TRBJ1-2, with 8 bases identical to TRBD1. The length of the CDR3 is 15 residues. Germline values: CDR1 SGHVS, CDR2 FNYEAQ. The V and J ends lost 4 bases and 7 bases, in that order; junction bases with no gene match: 11. CDR3 sequence reads: CASSSLQGAEGGYTF. CDR3 bases: TGTGCCAGCAGCTCACTTCAGGGGGCAGAGGGTGGCTACACCTTC.

The chain is built from TRBV7-8 and TRBJ2-1; 9 positions agree with TRBD2. Germline V CDR1 and CDR2: SGHVS, FQNEAQ. The CDR3 length is 16 residues. Trimming cost V 2 bases and J 6 bases; bases outside gene matches: 8. The CDR3 is CASSLMTSGKGNEQFF. CDR3 DNA sequence: TGTGCCAGCAGCTTAATGACTAGCGGAAAGGGCAATGAGCAGTTCTTC. Together with reference TRBV7-8 and TRBJ2-1, the CDR3 gives the full variable domain: GAGVSQSPRYKVAKRGQDVALRCDPISGHVSLFWYQQALGQGPEFLTYFQNEAQLDKSGLPSDRFFAERPEGSVSTLKIQRTQQEDSAVYLCASSLMTSGKGNEQFFGPGTRLTVL.

CDR3 in DNA: TGTGCCAGCAGCTTCGGGACAGTGGAAAAACTGTTTTTT. It specifies CASSFGTVEKLFF. This rearrangement joins TRBV11-2 to TRBJ1-4; the match to TRBD1 covers 7 bases. Trimming cost V 3 bases and J 8 bases; bases outside gene matches: 3. Germline lookup yields CDR1 SGHAT and CDR2 FQNNGV. There are 13 residues in the CDR3.

The chain uses TRBV13 and TRBJ2-5; 9 positions agree with TRBD1. Trimming cost V 5 bases and J 4 bases; bases outside gene matches: 8. CDR3 length equals 15 residues. The germline CDR1 and CDR2 sequences are PRHDT and FYEKMQ (reference sequence). The CDR3 here is CASSPYPTGGETQYF. As DNA, the CDR3 is TGTGCCAGCAGCCCGTATCCGACAGGGGGAGAGACCCAGTACTTC.

This clone was counted once. This rearrangement joins TRBV2 to TRBJ2-1; D may be TRBD2 (5 bases). Germline CDR1 reads SNHLY; CDR2 reads FYNNEI. The ends were cut back, 4 bases at V and 0 bases at J, with 10 bases in the middle. CDR3 length: 15 residues. This CDR3 reads CASSVAADSYNEQFF. The CDR3 DNA follows: TGTGCCAGCAGTGTAGCAGCGGACTCCTACAATGAGCAGTTCTTC.

The V call is TRBV28, the J call TRBJ1-2; D is possibly TRBD1 (5 bases). This CDR3 spans 14 amino acids. Germline assignment: CDR1 MDHEN and CDR2 SYDVKM. Trimming shortened V by 4 bases and J by 7 bases, and 16 bases separated the two germline ends. CDR3 amino acids: CASSSPRGGGGYTF. In nucleotides, the CDR3 is TGTGCCAGCAGTTCCCCCCGCGGGGGAGGTGGCTACACCTTC.

This chain joins TRBV29-1 and TRBJ2-3, with a tentative D call TRBD2 (7 bases). The CDR3 is 12 amino acids. V was cut by 4 bases and J by 7 bases, with 12 bases left in between. Germline CDR1 and CDR2: SQVTM and ANQGSEA. CDR3 protein: CSVGGGANTQYF. The CDR3 DNA reads TGCAGCGTTGGAGGGGGGGCGAATACGCAGTATTTT.

V gene TRBV18 combines with J gene TRBJ1-1; tentative D call: TRBD1 (5 bases). CDR3 length: 16 amino acids. Trimming removed 4 bases at V and 0 bases at J, with 15 bases between. Germline CDR1 KGHSH, CDR2 LQKENI. This CDR3 is CASSRGNLGMNTEAFF. CDR3 DNA: TGTGCCAGCTCACGGGGCAACCTGGGGATGAACACTGAAGCTTTCTTT.